This T cell receptor beta chain was observed in a study of post-analysis software for immune sequencing data. Germline V gene sequence: CDR1 MNHEY, CDR2 SVGAGI. This CDR3 has 14 residues. V lost 5 bases to trimming and J lost 11 bases, with 21 bases between them. Findings and limits, study-wide: Normalized Chao1 diversity was significantly lower in multiple sclerosis patients than in controls. Relative to controls, patients had about 5 TRBV segments at higher frequency, with TRBV5-6, TRBV5-1 and TRBV20-1 among these.

Carried by the TCR beta cDNA libraries were unique molecular identifiers. TCRdb redid the calling of the PCR reads with MiXCR, one entry per CDR3 protein. In the table there are under 200,000 distinct CDR3 sequences, around 30% of which are singletons. A word on this clonotype: Its specificity is not known. A read error may explain this, as a much larger clone is one base away.

This chain joins TRBV6-5 and TRBJ2-5; D is perhaps TRBD2 (6 bases). The TCR was taken from a girl aged 2-17 years with multiple sclerosis. The sample taken for sequencing was blood. In DNA, the CDR3 is TGTGCCAGCAGTACAAGGGACTCGATCGGTGAGCAGTACTTC. Its protein product is CASSTRDSIGEQYF.